The 14 T cell receptor beta chains listed next were all sequenced from one sample in a study of T cells in Graves' hyperthyroidism and ophthalmopathy (dated by TCRdb to between 2018 and 2021). The library was built by means of multiplex PCR. Sequencing instrument: Illumina HiSeq 2000. TCR beta CDR3 regions were amplified from RNA transcripts. For the first round of RT-PCR on the TCR CDR3, the HTBI primer set was used together with the Qiagen OneStep RT-PCR kit. TCRdb ran its own pipeline on the public reads, namely fastp trimming at Q25 and MiXCR clone calling, and kept in-frame beta chains. Every entry covers one CDR3 protein and lists the most common genes and DNA from its rows. Counted in this sample were about 350,000 distinct CDR3 sequences; 14% of them appeared once. The top ten clonotypes cover about 22% of the sample. The sequencing input was blood. These receptors all stem from a woman aged 25-40 years with Graves' hyperthyroidism.

This clonotype has at least ten counts. This chain connects TRBV2 to TRBJ2-7; D is ambiguous. The germline V gene encodes CDR1 SNHLY and CDR2 FYNNEI. The CDR3 contains 13 residues. V was pared by 5 bases and J by 2 bases, with 10 bases between. This chain's CDR3 is CASSRSDAYEQYF. In DNA form, the CDR3 reads TGTGCCAGCAGTCGCTCAGACGCCTACGAGCAGTACTTC.

Concerning this clonotype: This is likely a read error, given that the CDR3 carries no conserved phenylalanine or tryptophan at its end. V is TRBV7-9 and J is TRBJ2-7; perhaps TRBD2 as D (5 bases). V dropped 1 base and J dropped 5 bases, with 12 bases sitting between them. This CDR3 is 14 amino acids long. The V gene's germline CDR1 is SEHNR and CDR2 FQNEAQ (reference sequence). This CDR3 reads CASSLVLGLDEQYL. CDR3 DNA sequence: TGTGCCAGCAGCTTAGTACTAGGCTTGGACGAGCAGTACTTA.

This clonotype occurred many times. The chain is built from TRBV9 and TRBJ2-4, with D possibly matching TRBD1 (6 bases). Deletions cut 3 bases from V and 8 bases from J, with 15 bases between. The CDR3 extends over 14 amino acids. Germline assignment: CDR1 SGDLS and CDR2 YYNGEE. The CDR3 region has the DNA TGTGCCAGCAGCGCCTCAGGGGTTCGGGACATTCAGTACTTC. Encoded protein: CASSASGVRDIQYF.

This clonotype was detected ten times or more. The genes are TRBV11-1 and TRBJ2-7; 8 bases map to TRBD1. The V gene end was trimmed by 3 bases and the J gene end by 2 bases; junction bases not matched to a gene: 18. This CDR3 is built from 19 residues. Germline CDR1 SGHAT, CDR2 FQDESV (reference sequence). The CDR3 spells CASSFHQAYSTGEPYEQYF. CDR3 nucleotide sequence: TGTGCCAGCAGCTTTCACCAAGCCTACTCGACAGGGGAACCCTACGAGCAGTACTTC.

The chain has TRBV5-1 and TRBJ2-3, with 7 nucleotides matching TRBD1. Unmatched junction bases numbered 5, after V lost 2 bases and J lost 2 bases. In germline, CDR1 is SGHRS, CDR2 YFSETQ. The CDR3 is made up of 15 amino acids. CDR3 sequence: CASSLQGLPTDTQYF. CDR3 bases: TGCGCCAGCAGCTTACAGGGGCTCCCCACAGATACGCAGTATTTT.

In its sample, this clonotype was seen many times. This rearrangement joins TRBV11-2 to TRBJ2-7; D might be TRBD1 (6 bases). V was shortened by 5 bases and J by 3 bases, with 11 bases between the two germline ends. This CDR3 region has 13 residues. Germline V gives CDR1 SGHAT, CDR2 FQNNGV. CDR3 in amino acids: CASSGDTGYEQYF. CDR3 DNA: TGTGCCAGCAGCGGGGACACCGGCTACGAGCAGTACTTC. Based on the CDR3 plus reference TRBV11-2 and TRBJ2-7, the full variable domain is EAGVAQSPRYKIIEKRQSVAFWCNPISGHATLYWYQQILGQGPKLLIQFQNNGVVDDSQLPKDRFSAERLKGVDSTLKIQPAKLEDSAVYLCASSGDTGYEQYFGPGTRLTVT.

This clonotype came up many times. V and J are TRBV6-1 and TRBJ1-1; D possibly corresponds to TRBD1 (5 bases). Germline-derived CDR1 and CDR2 are MNHNS and SASEGT. This CDR3 is built from 12 residues. Trimming left V 5 bases short and J 7 bases short, with 11 bases between. CDR3 DNA: TGTGCCAGCAGTCGGGGGGTATTTGAAGCTTTCTTT. Translated, it gives CASSRGVFEAFF.

This clonotype was seen ten or more times. The rearrangement uses TRBV30 and TRBJ2-2, with 7 bases fitting TRBD2. The J segment lost 6 bases and the V segment lost 8 bases, leaving 9 bases of the junction unmatched. CDR1 is GTSNPN, CDR2 SVGIG, per germline (reference sequence). This CDR3 region has 13 residues. DNA of the CDR3: TGTGCCGGGACCGGGGAGGGTGCCGGGGAGCTGTTTTTT. Translating it yields CAGTGEGAGELFF. The variable domain in full, completed from reference TRBV30 and TRBJ2-2, reads SQTIHQWPATLVQPVGSPLSLECTVEGTSNPNLYWYRQAAGRGLQLLFYSVGIGQISSEVPQNLSASRPQDRQFILSSKKLLLSDSGFYLCAGTGEGAGELFFGEGSRLTVL.

The chain joins TRBV9 to TRBJ2-5, with a tentative D call TRBD2 (5 bases). V lost 1 base, J lost 0 bases, and 7 bases lay in between. The CDR3 loop spans 14 amino acids. Germline V gene sequence: CDR1 SGDLS, CDR2 YYNGEE. CDR3: CASSVQDYQETQYF. The CDR3 bases are TGTGCCAGCAGCGTACAGGACTACCAAGAGACCCAGTACTTC.

This clonotype has a count of ten or more. This chain links TRBV6-1 with TRBJ1-1; 8 nucleotides match TRBD1. Trimming at V came to 11 bases and at J to 0 bases, leaving 5 bases not matched to a gene. The CDR3 length is 13 residues. Germline CDR1 MNHNS, CDR2 SASEGT. This CDR3 reads CAGKTGVNTEAFF. The CDR3, as DNA: TGTGCCGGTAAGACAGGGGTGAACACTGAAGCTTTCTTT.

Ten or more counts support this clonotype. The rearrangement joins TRBV28 to TRBJ2-1, with D tentatively TRBD1 (5 bases). The CDR3 is 14 residues long. Per germline, CDR1 MDHEN and CDR2 SYDVKM. V lost 6 bases and J 4 bases, leaving 13 bases between the germline ends. CDR3 nucleotides: TGTGCCAGCAGATCCCGACAGTCTTACAATGAGCAGTTCTTC. Its translation: CASRSRQSYNEQFF.

In this sample, this clonotype turned up many times. The chain couples TRBV7-2 to TRBJ1-2; 10 bases align to TRBD1. The CDR3 consists of 16 residues. Trimming took 3 bases from V and 7 from J; bases not matched to a gene: 11. Germline CDR1 and CDR2: SGHTA and FQGNSA. For the CDR3, the DNA is TGTGCCAGCAGCTTTACCGGGACAGGGGATTTTCGTGGCTACACCTTC. Its protein product is CASSFTGTGDFRGYTF.

The sample holds a few counts of this clonotype. The chain couples TRBV9 to TRBJ2-3; 8 positions match TRBD2. CDR1 SGDLS and CDR2 YYNGEE come from the germline V gene. The CDR3 sequence is 15 residues long. V lost 3 bases, J lost 3 bases, and 6 bases stayed unmatched. The CDR3: CASSEGSSGTDTQYF. For the CDR3, the DNA is TGTGCCAGCAGCGAGGGGTCTAGCGGGACAGATACGCAGTATTTT. The full variable domain, completed using reference TRBV9 and TRBJ2-3, is DSGVTQTPKHLITATGQRVTLRCSPRSGDLSVYWYQQSLDQGLQFLIQYYNGEERAKGNILERFSAQQFPDLHSELNLSSLELGDSALYFCASSEGSSGTDTQYFGPGTRLTVL.

This clonotype was counted many times. V and J are TRBV7-2 and TRBJ2-1; D not certain. The V end lost 0 bases, the J end lost 0 bases, and 9 bases lay between the germline ends. Germline-derived CDR1 and CDR2 are SGHTA and FQGNSA. The CDR3 runs to 16 residues. The CDR3 region has the DNA TGTGCCAGCAGCTTAGCAGGAAGTTTCTCCTACAATGAGCAGTTCTTC. Its translation is CASSLAGSFSYNEQFF.